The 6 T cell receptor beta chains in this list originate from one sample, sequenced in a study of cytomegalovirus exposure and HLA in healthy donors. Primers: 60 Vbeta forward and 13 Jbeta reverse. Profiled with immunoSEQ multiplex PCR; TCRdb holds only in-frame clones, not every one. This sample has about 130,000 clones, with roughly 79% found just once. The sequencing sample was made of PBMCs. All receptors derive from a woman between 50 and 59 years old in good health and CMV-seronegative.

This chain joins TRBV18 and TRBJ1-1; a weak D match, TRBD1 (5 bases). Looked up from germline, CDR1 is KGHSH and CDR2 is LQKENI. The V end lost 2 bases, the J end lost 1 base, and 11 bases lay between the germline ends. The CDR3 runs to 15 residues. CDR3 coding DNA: TGTGCCAGCTCACCAACAGGAGTGGGGAACACTGAAGCTTTCTTT. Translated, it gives CASSPTGVGNTEAFF.

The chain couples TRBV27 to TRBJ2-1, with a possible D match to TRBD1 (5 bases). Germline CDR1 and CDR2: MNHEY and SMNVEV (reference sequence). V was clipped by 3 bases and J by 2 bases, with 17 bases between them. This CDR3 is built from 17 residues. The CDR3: CASSLAERGRPYNEQFF. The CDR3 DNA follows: TGTGCCAGCAGTTTGGCGGAAAGGGGTCGACCCTACAATGAGCAGTTCTTC.

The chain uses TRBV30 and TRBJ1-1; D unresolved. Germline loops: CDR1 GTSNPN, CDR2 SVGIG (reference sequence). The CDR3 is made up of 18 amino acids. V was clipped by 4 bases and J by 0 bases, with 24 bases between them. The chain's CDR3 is CAWISSRIVGHMNTEAFF. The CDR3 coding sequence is TGTGCCTGGATTTCTAGTCGTATAGTTGGCCATATGAACACTGAAGCTTTCTTT. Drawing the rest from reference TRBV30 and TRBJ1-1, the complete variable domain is SQTIHQWPATLVQPVGSPLSLECTVEGTSNPNLYWYRQAAGRGLQLLFYSVGIGQISSEVPQNLSASRPQDRQFILSSKKLLLSDSGFYLCAWISSRIVGHMNTEAFFGQGTRLTVV.

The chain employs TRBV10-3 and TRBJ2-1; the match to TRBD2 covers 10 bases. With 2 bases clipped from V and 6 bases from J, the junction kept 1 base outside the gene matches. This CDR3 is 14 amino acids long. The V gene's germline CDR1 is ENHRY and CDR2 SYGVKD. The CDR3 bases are TGTGCCATCAGTGAGGGACTAGCGGTCAATGAGCAGTTCTTC. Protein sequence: CAISEGLAVNEQFF.

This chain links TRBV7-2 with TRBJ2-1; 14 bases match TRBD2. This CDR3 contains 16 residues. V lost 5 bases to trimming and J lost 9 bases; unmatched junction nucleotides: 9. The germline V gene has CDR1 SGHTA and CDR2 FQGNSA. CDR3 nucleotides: TGTGCCAGCAGCCCGGGACTAGCGGGAGCTAAGGGTGAGCAGTTCTTC. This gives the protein CASSPGLAGAKGEQFF.

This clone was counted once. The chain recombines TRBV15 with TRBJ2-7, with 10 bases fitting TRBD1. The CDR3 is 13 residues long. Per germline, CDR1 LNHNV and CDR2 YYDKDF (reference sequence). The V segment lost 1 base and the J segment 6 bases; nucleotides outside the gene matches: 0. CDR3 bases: TGTGCCACCAGCAGAGGGGACAGGGGCGAGCAGTACGTC. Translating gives CATSRGDRGEQYV.